One T cell receptor (beta chain) is described in this entry. The antigen is unknown. These data originate in a study of T cell responses to AZD1222 COVID-19 vaccine. Study-level points and caveats: Along spike, vaccine-associated CD4 TCRs were found throughout, with dominance at 160-218 and 743-854. Among the donors, most were white British and more were female, and clonal diversity was possibly underestimated. It was only five to seven AZD1222 recipients who were seropositive at baseline.

Germline CDR1 reads KGHDR; CDR2 reads SFDVKD. Trimming cost V 4 bases and J 2 bases, with 3 bases left between them. This CDR3 comprises 12 residues. Sequenced by immunoSEQ multiplex PCR; TCRdb stores in-frame clones only, minus some. The sample lists more than 85,000 clones, about 89% seen once, with approximately 7.6% in the top ten. Material: peripheral blood, obtained on day 0 of AZD1222 vaccination. This receptor was identified in an adult in good health. This chain joins TRBV24-1 and TRBJ2-3; D remains unclear. CDR3 in amino acids: CATSESTDTQYF. The CDR3 DNA follows: TGTGCCACCAGTGAGTCCACAGATACGCAGTATTTT.